The T cell receptor beta chain described here comes from a study of T cells in Graves' hyperthyroidism and ophthalmopathy. V gave up 5 bases and J gave up 4 bases, with 21 bases separating them. CDR1 MDHEN and CDR2 SYDVKM come from the germline V gene. The CDR3 loop spans 16 amino acids. Study observations and caveats: Blood held most thyroid clonotypes expanded above 0.001 frequency.

Turning to this clonotype: Its antigen remains unknown.

The CDR3 regions of TCR beta were amplified from RNA transcripts. Primed by the HTBI set, a first-round RT-PCR was run on the TCR CDR3. TCRdb re-called the multiplex PCR reads with MiXCR, one entry per CDR3 protein. The sample lists roughly 180,000 distinct CDR3 sequences, about 17% occurring once. Pregnant or lactating patients were excluded, as were those with uncontrolled infection or other autoimmune disease. The chain has TRBV28 and TRBJ2-7; D is tentatively TRBD1 or TRBD2 (5 bases each). The sequencing sample was made of blood. The receptor comes from a woman in her 50s with Graves' hyperthyroidism. This CDR3 is CASSPTDSGPLYEQYF. The DNA of the CDR3 is TGTGCCAGCAGTCCCACCGACAGCGGTCCTCTTTACGAGCAGTACTTC.